This T cell receptor (beta chain) originates from a study of naive and memory T cell subsets. Broader study findings: Possibly reflecting memory cells re-expressing CD45RA, a few larger clonotypes occurred in naive repertoires, especially CD8.

Turning to this clonotype: Its target is unknown.

The beta constant-region primer was an equimolar mix of two oligonucleotides covering TRBC1 and TRBC2. Ligated cDNA was amplified by four rounds of PCR with nested alpha and beta constant-region primers and SP2. TCRdb ran MiXCR on the UMI-ligation and nested PCR reads and lists one entry per CDR3 protein. The sample lists fewer than 150,000 distinct CDR3 sequences, about 20% occurring once. Input material: naive CD8+ T cells from blood. This clonotype was obtained from a human donor in good health.

CDR3 region: CASSKSSGRSSYNEQFF. For the CDR3, the DNA is TGTGCCAGCAGCAAATCCAGCGGGAGAAGCTCCTACAATGAGCAGTTCTTC. The chain couples TRBV3-1 to TRBJ2-1; 8 nucleotides align to TRBD2. The ends lost 5 bases at V and 0 bases at J; junction bases unmatched: 9. From germline, CDR1 is LGHDT and CDR2 YNNKEL (reference sequence). The CDR3 consists of 17 residues.